Following are 19 T cell receptor beta chains from one sample sequenced in a study of T cells in Graves' hyperthyroidism and ophthalmopathy. What was amplified from RNA transcripts were TCR beta CDR3 regions. HTBI primers were the set used in a first-round RT-PCR of the TCR CDR3. TCRdb recomputed calls from the multiplex PCR reads with MiXCR, one row per CDR3 protein. Of under 700,000 distinct CDR3 sequences in the sample, 46% were seen once. Material for sequencing was peripheral blood or thyroid tissue (not recorded which). The origin of the receptors is a young woman with Graves' hyperthyroidism.

This clonotype was seen many times. V and J are TRBV2 and TRBJ1-4, with TRBD1 as a possible D gene (5 bases). The CDR3 covers 14 residues. The V end was cut by 2 bases, the J end by 8 bases, with 12 bases between. Per the germline V gene, CDR1 is SNHLY and CDR2 is FYNNEI. For the CDR3, the DNA is TGTGCCAGCAGTGAAAGGAGGGGCATCGAAAAACTGTTTTTT. It yields the protein CASSERRGIEKLFF.

Many counts were recorded for this clonotype. The rearrangement uses TRBV20-1 and TRBJ1-1; D not certain. Germline CDR1 reads DFQATT; CDR2 reads SNEGSKA (reference sequence). This CDR3 region has 13 residues. The V and J ends lost 6 bases and 3 bases respectively, with 14 bases between them. The CDR3 loop is CSAMGRADTEAFF. As DNA, the CDR3 is TGCAGTGCGATGGGGAGGGCGGACACTGAAGCTTTCTTT.

This clonotype has more than one count but fewer than ten. J is TRBJ2-2 and V is TRBV7-9, with D possibly matching TRBD2 (6 bases). The CDR3 consists of 16 residues. The V end was cut by 2 bases, the J end by 1 base, with 11 bases between. Germline CDR1 is SEHNR and CDR2 is FQNEAQ (reference sequence). As DNA, the CDR3 is TGTGCCAGCAGCTTACGTGCGGGGAAGAACACCGGGGAGCTGTTTTTT. Amino acid sequence: CASSLRAGKNTGELFF.

The sample holds a few counts of this clonotype. The CDR3 DNA is TGTGCCAGCAGTCCCCAGGGAGGGTCTCTCGAGCAGTACTTC. This encodes CASSPQGGSLEQYF. This chain links TRBV12-3 or TRBV12-4 with TRBJ2-7; 7 bases match TRBD2. The CDR3 is made up of 14 amino acids. J was trimmed by 6 bases and V by 5 bases; bases with no gene match: 10.

The gene calls are TRBV7-8 and TRBJ1-2; D gene uncertain. CDR1 SGHVS and CDR2 FQNEAQ come from the germline V gene. V lost 5 bases to trimming and J lost 6 bases, with 19 bases between them. The CDR3 has 15 residues. The CDR3 region is CASSARSTAWDGYTF. The DNA of the CDR3 is TGTGCCAGCAGCGCGCGGTCTACGGCTTGGGATGGCTACACCTTC. The complete variable domain, with remaining parts taken from reference TRBV7-8 and TRBJ1-2, reads GAGVSQSPRYKVAKRGQDVALRCDPISGHVSLFWYQQALGQGPEFLTYFQNEAQLDKSGLPSDRFFAERPEGSVSTLKIQRTQQEDSAVYLCASSARSTAWDGYTFGSGTRLTVV.

V gene TRBV2 combines with J gene TRBJ1-1; D remains unclear. Germline V gene data show CDR1 as SNHLY and CDR2 as FYNNEI. The CDR3 contains 13 residues. Trimming cost V 4 bases and J 2 bases, with 8 bases left between them. CDR3 DNA: TGTGCCAGCAGTGGGGGAGCTAACACTGAAGCTTTCTTT. Protein sequence: CASSGGANTEAFF. Full variable domain (rest looked up from reference TRBV2 and TRBJ1-1): EPEVTQTPSHQVTQMGQEVILRCVPISNHLYFYWYRQILGQKVEFLVSFYNNEISEKSEIFDDQFSVERPDGSNFTLKIRSTKLEDSAMYFCASSGGANTEAFFGQGTRLTVV.

The sample holds many counts of this clonotype. V gene TRBV10-3 combines with J gene TRBJ2-7, with a possible D match to TRBD1 (6 bases). With 6 bases removed from V and 2 bases from J, the gap between germline ends came to 11 bases. Per the germline V gene, CDR1 is ENHRY and CDR2 is SYGVKD. This CDR3 is 13 amino acids long. The chain's CDR3 is CAIRGEGAYEQYF. The CDR3 DNA reads TGTGCCATCAGGGGTGAGGGGGCCTACGAGCAGTACTTC.

This clonotype was seen a few times. The V gene is TRBV2, the J gene TRBJ2-5; TRBD2 aligns across 7 bases. The CDR3 extends over 13 amino acids. J was trimmed by 2 bases and V by 7 bases; bases with no gene match: 4. Germline V lookup: CDR1 SNHLY, CDR2 FYNNEI. Written as DNA, the CDR3 is TGTGCCAGCACGGGGGGACTACAAGAGACCCAGTACTTC. Encoded protein: CASTGGLQETQYF. The entire variable domain, with the rest obtained from reference TRBV2 and TRBJ2-5, is as follows: EPEVTQTPSHQVTQMGQEVILRCVPISNHLYFYWYRQILGQKVEFLVSFYNNEISEKSEIFDDQFSVERPDGSNFTLKIRSTKLEDSAMYFCASTGGLQETQYFGPGTRLLVL.

The chain recombines TRBV12-3 or TRBV12-4 with TRBJ1-1, with a weak D call TRBD1 (5 bases). Trimming cost V 6 bases and J 6 bases, with 11 bases left between them. This CDR3 comprises 12 residues. Written as DNA, the CDR3 is TGTGCCAGCAGATCCCTGGGGGCTGAAGCTTTCTTT. This sequence encodes CASRSLGAEAFF.

This chain connects TRBV29-1 to TRBJ2-2; D is unclear. CDR3 size: 14 residues. Trimming removed 0 bases at V and 2 bases at J, with 7 bases between. Germline CDR1 SQVTM, CDR2 ANQGSEA. The CDR3 region has the DNA TGCAGCGTTGAAGATCGCAAAAACACCGGGGAGCTGTTTTTT. It translates to CSVEDRKNTGELFF.

A few counts support this clonotype. The chain links TRBV19 to TRBJ2-5; TRBD2 matches 7 bases. Trimming removed 6 bases from V and 6 bases from J; junction bases left unmatched: 7. Germline V gene data show CDR1 as LNHDA and CDR2 as SQIVND (reference sequence). This CDR3 comprises 13 residues. The CDR3 DNA follows: TGTGCCAGTAGCCGCCGACTAGCAAAGACCCAGTACTTC. The encoded protein is CASSRRLAKTQYF.

The chain carries TRBV29-1 and TRBJ1-1; D unresolved. V was shortened by 6 bases and J by 4 bases, with 15 bases between the two germline ends. In germline, CDR1 is SQVTM, CDR2 ANQGSEA. This CDR3 contains 13 residues. CDR3 in amino acids: CSVAGLLGTEAFF. The DNA for the CDR3 is TGCAGCGTAGCCGGACTGCTGGGCACTGAAGCTTTCTTT.

The table lists this clonotype with a few counts. The V call is TRBV2, the J call TRBJ2-5; the match to TRBD1 covers 9 bases. This CDR3 comprises 15 residues. Per the germline V gene, CDR1 is SNHLY and CDR2 is FYNNEI. Trimming at V came to 6 bases and at J to 5 bases, leaving 10 bases not matched to a gene. This chain's CDR3 is CASSQGRDRVETQYF. For the CDR3, the DNA is TGTGCCAGCAGCCAAGGGAGGGACAGGGTGGAGACCCAGTACTTC.

A note on this clonotype: At one boundary the junction diverges from the germline segment, which might be a read error. CDR3 sequence: CASSPQGGDLNTEAFF. The CDR3, as DNA: TGTGCCAGCAGCCCCCAAGGAGGAGACTTGAACACTGAAGCTTTCTTT. The J gene is TRBJ1-1, the V gene TRBV5-1; D unclear. The CDR3 is made up of 16 amino acids. CDR1 and CDR2 (germline): SGHRS, YFSETQ.

The J gene is TRBJ2-6, the V gene TRBV15; D call uncertain. The CDR3 is 15 residues long. V was clipped by 3 bases and J by 3 bases, with 9 bases between them. In germline, CDR1 is LNHNV, CDR2 YYDKDF (reference sequence). Here the CDR3 reads CATSREPGGANVLTF. In nucleotides, the CDR3 is TGTGCCACCAGCAGGGAACCCGGTGGGGCCAACGTCCTGACTTTC.

In nucleotides, the CDR3 is TGTGCCAGCAGCTTGGGAACAGAGGGTGAAGCTTTCTTT. Protein sequence: CASSLGTEGEAFF. The chain carries TRBV12-3 or TRBV12-4 and TRBJ1-1; D is undetermined. The V end lost 6 bases, the J end lost 7 bases, and 15 bases lay between the germline ends. This CDR3 contains 13 residues.

The chain carries TRBV7-8 and TRBJ2-7; D may be TRBD1 (6 bases). CDR1 SGHVS and CDR2 FQNEAQ come from the germline V gene. The ends were cut back, 1 base at V and 7 bases at J, with 11 bases in the middle. The CDR3 totals 13 residues. CDR3 nucleotides: TGTGCCAGCAGCTTAGACAGGGAGAGGGAGCAGTACTTC. This gives the protein CASSLDREREQYF.

The sample holds a few counts of this clonotype. A much larger clonotype is one base distant, so this may be a read error. The gene calls are TRBV7-9 and TRBJ1-1, with 10 bases that match TRBD1. The CDR3 runs to 12 residues. In germline, CDR1 is SEHNR, CDR2 FQNEAQ (reference sequence). V lost 6 bases, J lost 10 bases, and 5 bases stayed unmatched. CDR3 DNA sequence: TGTGCCAGCAGTTACCGGACAGGGGGAGCTTTCTTT. Amino acid sequence: CASSYRTGGAFF.

This chain connects TRBV2 to TRBJ1-2; maybe TRBD1 (6 bases). The germline CDR1 and CDR2 sequences are SNHLY and FYNNEI. V was pared by 9 bases and J by 3 bases, with 14 bases between. The CDR3 totals 13 residues. The CDR3 DNA is TGTGCCAGAAATCGCAGGGGCGACTATGGCTACACCTTC. Protein sequence: CARNRRGDYGYTF.